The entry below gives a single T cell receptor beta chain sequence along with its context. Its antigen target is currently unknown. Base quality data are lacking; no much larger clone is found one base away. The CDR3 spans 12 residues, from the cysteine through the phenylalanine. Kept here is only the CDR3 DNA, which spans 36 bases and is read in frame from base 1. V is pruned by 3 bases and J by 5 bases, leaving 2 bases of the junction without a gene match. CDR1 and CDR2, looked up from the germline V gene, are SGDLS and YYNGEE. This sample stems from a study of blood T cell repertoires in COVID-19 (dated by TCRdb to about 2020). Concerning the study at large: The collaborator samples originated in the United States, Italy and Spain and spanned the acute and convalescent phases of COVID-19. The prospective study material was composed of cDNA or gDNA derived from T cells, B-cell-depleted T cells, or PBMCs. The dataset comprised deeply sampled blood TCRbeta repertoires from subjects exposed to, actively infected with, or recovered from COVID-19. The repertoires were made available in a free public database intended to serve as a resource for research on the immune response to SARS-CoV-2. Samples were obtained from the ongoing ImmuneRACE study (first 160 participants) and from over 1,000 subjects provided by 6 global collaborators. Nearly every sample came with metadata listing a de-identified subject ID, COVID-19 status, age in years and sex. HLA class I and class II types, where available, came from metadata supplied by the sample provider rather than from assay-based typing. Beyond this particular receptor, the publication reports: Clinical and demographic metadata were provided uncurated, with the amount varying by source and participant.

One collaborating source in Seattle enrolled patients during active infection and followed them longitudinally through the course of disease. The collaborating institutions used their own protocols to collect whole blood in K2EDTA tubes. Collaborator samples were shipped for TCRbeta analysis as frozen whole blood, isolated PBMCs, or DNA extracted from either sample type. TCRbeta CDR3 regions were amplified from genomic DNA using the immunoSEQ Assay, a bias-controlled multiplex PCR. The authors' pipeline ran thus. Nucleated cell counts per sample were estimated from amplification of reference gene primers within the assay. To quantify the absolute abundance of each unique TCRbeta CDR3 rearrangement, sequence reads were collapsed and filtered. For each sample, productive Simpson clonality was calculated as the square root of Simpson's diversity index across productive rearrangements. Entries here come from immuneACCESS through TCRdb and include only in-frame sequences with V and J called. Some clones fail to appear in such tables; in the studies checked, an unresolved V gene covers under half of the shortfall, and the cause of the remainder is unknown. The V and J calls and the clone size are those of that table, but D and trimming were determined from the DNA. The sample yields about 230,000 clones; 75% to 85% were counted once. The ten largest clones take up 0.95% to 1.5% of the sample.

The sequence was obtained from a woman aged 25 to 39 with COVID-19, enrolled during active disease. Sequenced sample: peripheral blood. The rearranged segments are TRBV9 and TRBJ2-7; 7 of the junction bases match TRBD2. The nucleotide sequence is TGTGCCAGCAGCGCTGGGGGGGACGAGCAGTACTTC. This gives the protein CASSAGGDEQYF.